This T cell receptor (beta chain) was documented in a study of control samples from healthy donors and cancer patients. The repertoire was sequenced with immunoSEQ multiplex PCR; TCRdb's copy has only in-frame clones and lacks some. In the table there are 130,000 or so clones, around 94% of which are singletons. CDR1 LGHNA and CDR2 YNFKEQ come from the germline V gene. CDR3 size: 16 residues. V gave up 1 base and J gave up 0 bases, with 12 bases separating them. The clonotype was recovered from a man aged 35 to 55 in good health. Sequenced material: blood. The rearrangement links TRBV4-2 to TRBJ1-1; D might be TRBD1 (5 bases). The CDR3 loop reads CASSQGEGQVNTEAFF. The CDR3 DNA reads as TGTGCCAGCAGCCAAGGGGAGGGGCAGGTGAACACTGAAGCTTTCTTT.